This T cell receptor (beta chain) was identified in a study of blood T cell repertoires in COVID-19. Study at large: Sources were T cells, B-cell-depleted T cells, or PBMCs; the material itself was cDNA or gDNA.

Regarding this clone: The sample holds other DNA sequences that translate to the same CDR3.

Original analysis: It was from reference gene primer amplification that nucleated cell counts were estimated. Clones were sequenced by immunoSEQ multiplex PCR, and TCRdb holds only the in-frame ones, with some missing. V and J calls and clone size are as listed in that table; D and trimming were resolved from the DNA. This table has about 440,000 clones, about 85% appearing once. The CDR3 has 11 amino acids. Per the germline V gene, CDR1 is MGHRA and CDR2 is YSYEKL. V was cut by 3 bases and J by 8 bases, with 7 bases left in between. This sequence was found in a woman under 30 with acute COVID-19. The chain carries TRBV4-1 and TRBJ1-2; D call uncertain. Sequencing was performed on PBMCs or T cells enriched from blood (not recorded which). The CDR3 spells CASSQRGGYTF. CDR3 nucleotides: TGCGCCAGCAGCCAGAGAGGGGGCTACACCTTC.